This T cell receptor beta chain was identified in a study of spatial heterogeneity in lung cancer. Study findings and constraints: Expanded intratumoral alpha and beta TCR counts tracked tumor mutation counts.

Time point of the sample: sample taken at primary tumor resection. Whole RNA, isolated from tumor, nontumor lung or frozen PBMC, was sequenced without prior sorting. MiXCR, run by TCRdb on the 5' RACE reads, gives a single entry per CDR3 protein. In the table there are 12,000 or so distinct CDR3 sequences, roughly 15% of which are singletons. There are a few counts of this clonotype. The antigen is undetermined. The receptor was isolated from a male donor with early-stage non-small cell lung cancer. The starting material was lung tumor tissue, obtained at surgery.

The CDR3, as DNA: TGTGCCAGCAGCCAGAGCCCCCAGGGGGAGCCGAAGTTGATATCGTACGAGCAGTACTTC. This codes for CASSQSPQGEPKLISYEQYF. The chain uses TRBV3-1 and TRBJ2-7; 7 positions agree with TRBD1. J gave up 4 bases and V 3 bases, and 24 bases lay outside the gene matches. The germline V gene encodes CDR1 LGHDT and CDR2 YNNKEL (reference sequence). The CDR3 is 20 residues long.